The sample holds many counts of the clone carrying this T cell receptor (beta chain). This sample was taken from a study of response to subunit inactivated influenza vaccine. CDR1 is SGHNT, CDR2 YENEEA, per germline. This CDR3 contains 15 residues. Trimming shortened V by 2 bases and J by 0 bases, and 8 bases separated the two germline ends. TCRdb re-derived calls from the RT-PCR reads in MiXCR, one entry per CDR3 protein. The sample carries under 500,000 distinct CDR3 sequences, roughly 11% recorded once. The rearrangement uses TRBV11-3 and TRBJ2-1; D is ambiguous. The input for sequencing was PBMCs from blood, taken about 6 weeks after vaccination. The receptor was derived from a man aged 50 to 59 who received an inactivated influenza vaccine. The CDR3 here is CASSLRYSSYNEQFF. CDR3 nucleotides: TGTGCCAGCAGCTTACGTTATAGCTCCTACAATGAGCAGTTCTTC.